These T cell receptor beta chains were read from a single sample in a study of blood T cell repertoires in COVID-19. The assay was immunoSEQ multiplex PCR, and TCRdb's table has in-frame clones only and misses some. The sample yields fewer than 700,000 clones, around nine tenths seen once. The sample taken for sequencing was peripheral blood. These receptors were obtained from a woman aged 45 to 65 with COVID-19, enrolled during active disease. Both conserved end residues are part of each CDR3. Each record gives: D gene, V gene, clone size, J gene, CDR3 protein, CDR3 DNA. A D gene is named only where the DNA matches it firmly. Not all rows give a size; the values are once, few, many and, for expanded clones, a class.

TRBD1	TRBV19	-	TRBJ2-7	CASSLPGQSYEQYF	TGTGCCAGTAGTCTTCCGGGACAGTCCTACGAGCAGTACTTC
TRBD1	TRBV2	few	TRBJ1-1	CASRDRVPLNTEAFF	TGTGCCAGCAGAGACAGGGTACCCCTGAACACTGAAGCTTTCTTT
TRBD1	TRBV19	-	TRBJ1-1	CASTIRTGGNTEAFF	TGTGCCAGTACTATTCGGACAGGGGGAAACACTGAAGCTTTCTTT
-	TRBV6-1	-	TRBJ2-1	CASSELALGVDEQFF	TGTGCCAGCAGTGAACTAGCCCTGGGTGTCGATGAGCAGTTCTTC
-	TRBV5-1	-	TRBJ2-2	CASSLGRGGPNTGELFF	TGCGCCAGCAGCTTGGGGAGGGGAGGCCCGAACACCGGGGAGCTGTTTTTT
TRBD1	TRBV6-6	once	TRBJ2-2	CASSYGDRTTGELFF	TGTGCCAGCAGTTACGGGGACAGGACCACCGGGGAGCTGTTTTTT
-	TRBV25-1	-	TRBJ1-6	CASSYYNSPLHF	TGTGCCAGCAGTTACTATAATTCACCCCTCCACTTT
-	TRBV19	once	TRBJ1-5	CASRPQGRYSNQPQHF	TGTGCCAGTAGACCACAGGGTCGGTATAGCAATCAGCCCCAGCATTTT
-	TRBV5-1	-	TRBJ1-2	CASSLDGRPNYGYTF	TGCGCCAGCAGCTTGGATGGCAGGCCGAACTATGGCTACACCTTC
-	TRBV12-3/TRBV12-4	once	TRBJ2-7	CASKRTTSYEQYF	TGTGCCAGCAAGCGCACCACGTCCTACGAGCAGTACTTC
TRBD1	TRBV6-5	once	TRBJ2-3	CASLGGHTDTQYF	TGTGCCAGCCTAGGGGGCCACACAGATACGCAGTATTTT
-	TRBV6-1	-	TRBJ1-2	CASSDVLSPYGYTF	TGTGCCAGCAGTGATGTTCTGAGCCCTTATGGCTACACCTTC
-	TRBV5-8	-	TRBJ1-2	CASTQEQGYGYTF	TGTGCCAGCACCCAAGAACAGGGCTATGGCTACACCTTC
-	TRBV7-9	once	TRBJ2-7	CASSLQNIPYEQYF	TGTGCCAGCAGCTTACAAAACATTCCCTACGAGCAGTACTTC
-	TRBV6-2/TRBV6-3	-	TRBJ2-2	CASSYLWGRTGELFF	TGTGCCAGCAGTTACCTCTGGGGCAGGACCGGGGAGCTGTTTTTT
-	TRBV25-1	-	TRBJ1-1	CASSEVNTEAFF	TGTGCCAGCAGTGAAGTAAACACTGAAGCTTTCTTT
-	TRBV19	-	TRBJ1-1	CASSLMPGRGNTEAFF	TGTGCCAGTAGTCTTATGCCAGGGAGGGGGAACACTGAAGCTTTCTTT
-	TRBV12-5	-	TRBJ2-7	CASATSPTYRVTYEQYF	TGTGCTAGTGCCACCTCCCCTACTTACAGGGTCACCTACGAGCAGTACTTC
TRBD2	TRBV9	once	TRBJ2-1	CASSPHDTSGGWDEQFF	TGTGCCAGCAGCCCGCATGACACTAGCGGGGGGTGGGATGAGCAGTTCTTC
TRBD1	TRBV12-5	once	TRBJ1-6	CASGLVLGQGVSPLHF	TGTGCTAGTGGTTTGGTACTCGGACAGGGCGTTTCACCCCTCCACTTT
-	TRBV28	-	TRBJ1-6	CASKGLNNSPLHF	TGTGCCAGCAAGGGACTGAATAATTCACCCCTCCACTTT
TRBD1	TRBV5-1	-	TRBJ1-1	CASSLYPGTGGANTEAFF	TGCGCCAGCAGCCTTTATCCCGGGACAGGGGGCGCGAACACTGAAGCTTTCTTT
-	TRBV3-1/TRBV3-2	few	TRBJ1-5	CASSQGTSVYSNQPQHF	TGTGCCAGCAGCCAAGGGACATCCGTCTATAGCAATCAGCCCCAGCATTTT
-	TRBV30	-	TRBJ2-2	CAWSVQGTGELFF	TGTGCCTGGAGTGTACAGGGCACCGGGGAGCTGTTTTTT
TRBD2	TRBV4-1	-	TRBJ2-1	CASSVVAGFFEQFF	TGCGCCAGCAGTGTAGTAGCGGGGTTTTTTGAGCAGTTCTTC
TRBD1	TRBV5-1	-	TRBJ2-1	CASKPWDSPNEQFF	TGCGCCAGCAAACCCTGGGACAGTCCCAATGAGCAGTTCTTC
-	TRBV5-4	-	TRBJ1-1	CASSLARKGDTEAFF	TGTGCCAGCAGCTTGGCTAGAAAGGGGGACACTGAAGCTTTCTTT
-	TRBV19	-	TRBJ1-4	CASRGAGRSVEKLFF	TGTGCCAGTAGGGGTGCGGGGCGGTCCGTTGAAAAACTGTTTTTT
TRBD1	TRBV10-3	-	TRBJ1-2	CAISESRTGDGYTF	TGTGCCATCAGTGAGTCCCGGACAGGGGATGGCTACACCTTC
-	TRBV3-1/TRBV3-2	-	TRBJ2-2	CASSQFRGSGNTGELFF	TGTGCCAGCAGCCAATTTCGGGGTAGCGGAAACACCGGGGAGCTGTTTTTT
-	TRBV2	-	TRBJ1-1	CASSERVKGDEAFF	TGTGCCAGCAGTGAACGAGTGAAGGGGGATGAAGCTTTCTTT
TRBD1	TRBV18	-	TRBJ1-4	CASSSDRVNEKLFF	TGTGCCAGCTCGTCGGACAGGGTTAATGAAAAACTGTTTTTT
-	TRBV10-3	-	TRBJ2-2	CATRSGAEGTGELFF	TGTGCCACCCGATCAGGGGCCGAGGGCACCGGGGAGCTGTTTTTT
-	TRBV5-1	-	TRBJ2-3	CASSLGGSTDTQYF	TGCGCCAGCAGCTTGGGCGGGAGCACAGATACGCAGTATTTT
-	TRBV11-2	-	TRBJ2-3	CASSFGGLTKSTDTQYF	TGTGCCAGCAGCTTCGGGGGTTTGACTAAAAGCACAGATACGCAGTATTTT
-	TRBV9	-	TRBJ1-5	CASSVGGHNQPQHF	TGTGCCAGCAGCGTAGGCGGCCACAATCAGCCCCAGCATTTT
TRBD1	TRBV2	-	TRBJ2-7	CASTPPGQGAFGEQYF	TGTGCCAGCACTCCTCCAGGACAGGGGGCGTTCGGCGAGCAGTACTTC